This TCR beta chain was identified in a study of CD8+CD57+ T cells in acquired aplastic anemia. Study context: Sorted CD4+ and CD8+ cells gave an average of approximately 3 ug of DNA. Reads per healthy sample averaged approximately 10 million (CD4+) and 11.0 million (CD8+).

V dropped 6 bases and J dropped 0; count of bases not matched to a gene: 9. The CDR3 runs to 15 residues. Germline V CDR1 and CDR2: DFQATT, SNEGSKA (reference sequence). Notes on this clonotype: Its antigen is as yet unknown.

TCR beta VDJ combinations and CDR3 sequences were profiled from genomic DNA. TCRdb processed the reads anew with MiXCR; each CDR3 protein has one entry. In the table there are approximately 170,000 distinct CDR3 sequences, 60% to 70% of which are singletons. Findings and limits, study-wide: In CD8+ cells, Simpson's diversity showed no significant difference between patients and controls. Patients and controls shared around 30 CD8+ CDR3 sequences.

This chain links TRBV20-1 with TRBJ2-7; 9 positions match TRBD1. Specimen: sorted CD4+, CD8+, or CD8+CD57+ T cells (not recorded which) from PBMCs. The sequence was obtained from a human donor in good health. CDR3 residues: CSASNMGQGSYEQYF. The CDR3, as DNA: TGCAGTGCCTCAAACATGGGACAGGGCTCCTACGAGCAGTACTTC.